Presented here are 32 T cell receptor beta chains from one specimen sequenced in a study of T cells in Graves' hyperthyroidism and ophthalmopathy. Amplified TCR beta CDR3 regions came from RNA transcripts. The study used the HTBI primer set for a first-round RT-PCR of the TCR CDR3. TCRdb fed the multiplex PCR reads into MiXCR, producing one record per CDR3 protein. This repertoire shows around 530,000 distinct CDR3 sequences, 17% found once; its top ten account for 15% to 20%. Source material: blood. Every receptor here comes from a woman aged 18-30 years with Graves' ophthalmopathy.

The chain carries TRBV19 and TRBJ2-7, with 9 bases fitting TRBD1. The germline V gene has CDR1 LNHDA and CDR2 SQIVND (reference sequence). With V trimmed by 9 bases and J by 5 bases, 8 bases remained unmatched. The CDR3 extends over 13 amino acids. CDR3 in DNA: TGTGCCAGGGAAGGACAGGGGCCGAACGAGCAGTACTTC. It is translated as CAREGQGPNEQYF.

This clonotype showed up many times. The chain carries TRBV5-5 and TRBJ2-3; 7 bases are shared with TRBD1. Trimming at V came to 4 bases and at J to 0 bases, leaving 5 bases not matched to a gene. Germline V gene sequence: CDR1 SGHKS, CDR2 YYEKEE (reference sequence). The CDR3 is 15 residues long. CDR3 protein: CASSEGQASTDTQYF. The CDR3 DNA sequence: TGTGCCAGCAGCGAAGGACAGGCCAGCACAGATACGCAGTATTTT.

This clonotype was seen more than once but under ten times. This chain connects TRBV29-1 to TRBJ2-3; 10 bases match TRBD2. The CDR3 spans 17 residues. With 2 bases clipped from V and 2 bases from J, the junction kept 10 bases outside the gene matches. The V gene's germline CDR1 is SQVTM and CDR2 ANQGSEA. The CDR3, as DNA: TGCAGCGTTGAAACATTCGAGCGGGAGGGCCCCACAGATACGCAGTATTTT. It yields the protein CSVETFEREGPTDTQYF.

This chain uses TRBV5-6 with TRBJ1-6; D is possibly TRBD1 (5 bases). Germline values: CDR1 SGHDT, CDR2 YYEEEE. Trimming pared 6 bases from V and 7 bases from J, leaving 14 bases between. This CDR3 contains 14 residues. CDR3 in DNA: TGTGCCAGCACAAAGAGGGGCAGCAATTCACCCCTCCACTTT. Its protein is CASTKRGSNSPLHF.

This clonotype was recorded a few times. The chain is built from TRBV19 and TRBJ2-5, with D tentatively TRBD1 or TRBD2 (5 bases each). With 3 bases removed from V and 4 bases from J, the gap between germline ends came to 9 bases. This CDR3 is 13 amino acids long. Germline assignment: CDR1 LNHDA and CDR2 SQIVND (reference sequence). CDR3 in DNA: TGTGCCAGTAGTATTACGGGGACAGAGACCCAGTACTTC. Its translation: CASSITGTETQYF.

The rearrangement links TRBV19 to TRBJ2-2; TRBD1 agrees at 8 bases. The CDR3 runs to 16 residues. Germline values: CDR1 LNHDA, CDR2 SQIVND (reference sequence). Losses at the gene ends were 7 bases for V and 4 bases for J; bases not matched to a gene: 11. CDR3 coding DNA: TGTGCCAGTACCACCCTGGGCCAGGGGGCCACCGGGGAGCTGTTTTTT. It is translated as CASTTLGQGATGELFF.

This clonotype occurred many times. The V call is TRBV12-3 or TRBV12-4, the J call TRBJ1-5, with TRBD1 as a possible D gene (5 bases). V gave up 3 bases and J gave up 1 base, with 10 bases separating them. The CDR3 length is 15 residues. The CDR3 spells CASSLWGISNQPQHF. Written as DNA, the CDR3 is TGTGCCAGCAGTTTGTGGGGCATAAGCAATCAGCCCCAGCATTTT.

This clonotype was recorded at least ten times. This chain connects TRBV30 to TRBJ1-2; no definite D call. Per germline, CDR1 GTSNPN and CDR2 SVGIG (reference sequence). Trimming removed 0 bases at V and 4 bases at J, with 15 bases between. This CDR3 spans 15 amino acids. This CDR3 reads CAWSVIQQSTYGYTF. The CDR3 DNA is TGTGCCTGGAGTGTAATACAGCAATCCACCTATGGCTACACCTTC.

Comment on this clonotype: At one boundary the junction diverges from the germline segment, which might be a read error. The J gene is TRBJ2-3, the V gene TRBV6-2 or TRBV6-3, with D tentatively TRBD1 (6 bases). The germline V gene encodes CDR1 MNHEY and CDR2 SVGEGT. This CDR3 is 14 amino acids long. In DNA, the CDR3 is TGTGCCAGCAGTTACGCGGACAGCACGGATACGCAGTATTTT. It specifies CASSYADSTDTQYF.

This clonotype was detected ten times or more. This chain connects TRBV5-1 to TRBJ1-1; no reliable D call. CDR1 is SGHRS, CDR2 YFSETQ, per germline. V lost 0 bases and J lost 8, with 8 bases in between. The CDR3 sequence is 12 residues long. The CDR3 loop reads CASSLEGEEAFF. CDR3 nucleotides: TGCGCCAGCAGCTTGGAAGGTGAGGAAGCTTTCTTT.

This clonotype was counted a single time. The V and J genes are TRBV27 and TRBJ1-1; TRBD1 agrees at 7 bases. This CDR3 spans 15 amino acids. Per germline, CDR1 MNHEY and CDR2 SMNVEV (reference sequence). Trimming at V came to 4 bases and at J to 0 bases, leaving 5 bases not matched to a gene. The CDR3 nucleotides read TGTGCCAGCAGTTACCGGGACAGCTTGAACACTGAAGCTTTCTTT. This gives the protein CASSYRDSLNTEAFF.

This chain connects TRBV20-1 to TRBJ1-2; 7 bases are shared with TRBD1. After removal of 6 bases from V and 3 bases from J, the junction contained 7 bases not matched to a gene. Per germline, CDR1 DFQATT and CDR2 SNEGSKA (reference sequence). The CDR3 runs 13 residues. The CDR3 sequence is CSAPRGDDYGYTF. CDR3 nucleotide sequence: TGCAGTGCACCCAGGGGGGACGACTATGGCTACACCTTC.

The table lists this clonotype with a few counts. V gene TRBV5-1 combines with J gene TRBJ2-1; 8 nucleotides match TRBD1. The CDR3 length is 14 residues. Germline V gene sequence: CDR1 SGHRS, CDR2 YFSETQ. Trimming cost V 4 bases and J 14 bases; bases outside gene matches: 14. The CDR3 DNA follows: TGCGCCAGCAGCCCTCGGACAGGGCCCCGTGCGGAGTTCTTC. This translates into CASSPRTGPRAEFF.

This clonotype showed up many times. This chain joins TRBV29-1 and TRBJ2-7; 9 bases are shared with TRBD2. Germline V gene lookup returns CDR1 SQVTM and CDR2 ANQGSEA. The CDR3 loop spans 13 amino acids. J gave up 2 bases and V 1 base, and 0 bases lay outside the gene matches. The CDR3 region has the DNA TGCAGCGTTGAAGGCGGGAGGGCCTACGAGCAGTACTTC. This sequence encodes CSVEGGRAYEQYF.

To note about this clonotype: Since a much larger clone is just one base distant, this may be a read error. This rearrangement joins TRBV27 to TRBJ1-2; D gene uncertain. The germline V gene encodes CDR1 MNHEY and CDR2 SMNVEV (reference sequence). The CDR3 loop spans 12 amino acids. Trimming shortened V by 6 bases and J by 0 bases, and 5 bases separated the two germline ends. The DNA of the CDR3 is TGTGCCAGCAGGCAAGCTAACTATGGCTACACCTTC. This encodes CASRQANYGYTF.

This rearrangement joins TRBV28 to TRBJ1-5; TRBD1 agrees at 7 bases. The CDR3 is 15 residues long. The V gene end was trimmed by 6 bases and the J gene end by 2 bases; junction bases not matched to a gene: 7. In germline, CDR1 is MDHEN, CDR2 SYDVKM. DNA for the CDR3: TGTGCCAGCAGAGCAGGGGGTTCGGGCAATCAGCCCCAGCATTTT. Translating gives CASRAGGSGNQPQHF.

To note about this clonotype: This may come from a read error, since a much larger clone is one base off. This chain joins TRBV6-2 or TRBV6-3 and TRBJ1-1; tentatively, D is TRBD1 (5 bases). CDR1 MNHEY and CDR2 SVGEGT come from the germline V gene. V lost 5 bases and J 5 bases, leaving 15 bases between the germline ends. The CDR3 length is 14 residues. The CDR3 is CASSRAAGKTEAFF. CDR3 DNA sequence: TGTGCCAGCAGTAGGGCAGCAGGGAAGACTGAAGCTTTCTTT.

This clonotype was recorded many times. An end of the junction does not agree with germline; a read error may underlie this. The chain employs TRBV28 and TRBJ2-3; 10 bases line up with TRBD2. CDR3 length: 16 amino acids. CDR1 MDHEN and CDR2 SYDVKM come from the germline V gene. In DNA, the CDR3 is TGTGCCAGCACCAAAAGGGGACTAGCGCGCACAGATACGCAATATTTT. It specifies CASTKRGLARTDTQYF.

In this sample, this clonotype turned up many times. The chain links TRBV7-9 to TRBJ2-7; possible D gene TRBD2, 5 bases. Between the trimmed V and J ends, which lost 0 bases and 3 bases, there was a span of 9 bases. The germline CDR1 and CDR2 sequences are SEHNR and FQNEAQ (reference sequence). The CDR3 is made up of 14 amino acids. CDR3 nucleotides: TGTGCCAGCAGCTTAGCCGGACTCATCTACGAGCAGTACTTC. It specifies CASSLAGLIYEQYF.

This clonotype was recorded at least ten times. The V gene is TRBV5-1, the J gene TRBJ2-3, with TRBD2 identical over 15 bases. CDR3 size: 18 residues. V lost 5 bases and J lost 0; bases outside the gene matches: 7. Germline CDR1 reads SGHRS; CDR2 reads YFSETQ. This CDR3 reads CASRTGTSGRTSTDTQYF. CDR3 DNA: TGCGCCAGCAGAACCGGGACTAGCGGGAGGACTAGCACAGATACGCAGTATTTT. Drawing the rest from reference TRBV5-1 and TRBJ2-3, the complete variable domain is KAGVTQTPRYLIKTRGQQVTLSCSPISGHRSVSWYQQTPGQGLQFLFEYFSETQRNKGNFPGRFSGRQFSNSRSEMNVSTLELGDSALYLCASRTGTSGRTSTDTQYFGPGTRLTVL.

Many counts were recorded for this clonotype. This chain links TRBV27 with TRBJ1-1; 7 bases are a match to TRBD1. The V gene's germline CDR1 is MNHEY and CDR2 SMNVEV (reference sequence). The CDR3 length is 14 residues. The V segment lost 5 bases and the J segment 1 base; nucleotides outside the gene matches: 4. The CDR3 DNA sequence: TGTGCCAGCAGTCCCAGGACAGGGAACACTGAAGCTTTCTTT. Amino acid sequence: CASSPRTGNTEAFF.

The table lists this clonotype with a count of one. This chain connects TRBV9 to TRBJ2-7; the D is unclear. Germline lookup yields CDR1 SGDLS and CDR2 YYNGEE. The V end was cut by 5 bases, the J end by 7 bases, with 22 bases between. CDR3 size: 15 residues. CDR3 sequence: CASRKYTYAFGEQYF. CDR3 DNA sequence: TGTGCCAGCAGGAAGTACACCTATGCTTTCGGAGAGCAGTACTTC.

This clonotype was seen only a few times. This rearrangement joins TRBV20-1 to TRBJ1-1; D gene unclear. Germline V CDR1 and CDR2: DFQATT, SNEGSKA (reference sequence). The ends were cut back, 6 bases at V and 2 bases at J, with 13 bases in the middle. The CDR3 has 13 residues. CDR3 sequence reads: CSAYMSSNTEAFF. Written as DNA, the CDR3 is TGCAGTGCATACATGTCGTCAAACACTGAAGCTTTCTTT.

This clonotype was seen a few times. The CDR3 DNA reads as TGTGCCAGCAGTTCAATGGGACAGTGGGCTTTCTTT. It yields the protein CASSSMGQWAFF. The chain couples TRBV27 to TRBJ1-1; 7 bases match TRBD1. Germline CDR1 reads MNHEY; CDR2 reads SMNVEV (reference sequence). J was trimmed by 11 bases and V by 4 bases; bases with no gene match: 7. The CDR3 extends over 12 amino acids.

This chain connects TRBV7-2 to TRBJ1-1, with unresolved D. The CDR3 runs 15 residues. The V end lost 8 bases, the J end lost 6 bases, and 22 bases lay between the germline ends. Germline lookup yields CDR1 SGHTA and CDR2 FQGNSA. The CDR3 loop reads CASRLPQGQSAEAFF. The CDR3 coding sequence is TGTGCCAGCCGCCTGCCGCAAGGGCAATCAGCTGAAGCTTTCTTT.

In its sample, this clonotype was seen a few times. CDR3 residues: CASSWGDEAPTF. Here the CDR3 DNA reads TGTGCCAGCAGTTGGGGGGACGAAGCCCCCACCTTC. This chain uses TRBV6-1 with TRBJ1-2, with a possible D match to TRBD1 (5 bases). This CDR3 region has 12 residues. Germline lookup yields CDR1 MNHNS and CDR2 SASEGT. Trimming stripped 5 bases from V and 13 bases from J, with 17 bases between.

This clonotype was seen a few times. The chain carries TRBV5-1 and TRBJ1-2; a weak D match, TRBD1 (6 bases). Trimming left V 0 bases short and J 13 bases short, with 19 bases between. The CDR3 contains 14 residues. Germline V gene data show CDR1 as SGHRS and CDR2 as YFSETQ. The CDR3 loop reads CASSLAGTKLAGTF. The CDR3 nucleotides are TGCGCCAGCAGCTTGGCCGGGACAAAATTGGCAGGCACCTTC.

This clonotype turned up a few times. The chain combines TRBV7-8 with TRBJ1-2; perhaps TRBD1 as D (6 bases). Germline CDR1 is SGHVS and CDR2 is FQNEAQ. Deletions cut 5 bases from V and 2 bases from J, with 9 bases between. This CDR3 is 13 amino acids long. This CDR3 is CASSRTENYGYTF. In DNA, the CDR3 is TGTGCCAGCAGCCGGACAGAGAACTATGGCTACACCTTC.

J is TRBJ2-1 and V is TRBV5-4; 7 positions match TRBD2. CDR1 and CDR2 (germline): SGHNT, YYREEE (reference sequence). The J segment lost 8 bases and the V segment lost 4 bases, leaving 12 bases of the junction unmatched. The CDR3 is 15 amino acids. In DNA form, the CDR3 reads TGTGCCAGCAGCCCGCCGGGGGGTATTACAGATGAGCAGTTCTTC. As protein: CASSPPGGITDEQFF.

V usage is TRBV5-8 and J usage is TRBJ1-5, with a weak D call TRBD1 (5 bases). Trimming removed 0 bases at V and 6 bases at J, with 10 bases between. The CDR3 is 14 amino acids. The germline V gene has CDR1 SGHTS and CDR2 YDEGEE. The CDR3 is CASSLVPGGQPQHF. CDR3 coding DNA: TGTGCCAGCAGCTTGGTGCCGGGGGGTCAGCCCCAGCATTTT.

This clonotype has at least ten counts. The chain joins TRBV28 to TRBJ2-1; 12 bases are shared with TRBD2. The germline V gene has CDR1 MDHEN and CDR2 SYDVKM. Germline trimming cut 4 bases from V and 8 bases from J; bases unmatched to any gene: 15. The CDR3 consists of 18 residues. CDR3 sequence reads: CASSSRGASGRGIYEQFF. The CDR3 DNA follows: TGTGCCAGCAGTTCGCGGGGGGCTAGCGGGAGGGGTATATATGAGCAGTTCTTC.

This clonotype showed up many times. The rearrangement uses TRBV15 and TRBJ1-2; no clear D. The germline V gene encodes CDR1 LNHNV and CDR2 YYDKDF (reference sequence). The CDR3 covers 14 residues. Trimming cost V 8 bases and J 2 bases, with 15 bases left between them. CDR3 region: CATRRAQLNYGYTF. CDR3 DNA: TGTGCCACCCGACGCGCCCAGTTGAACTATGGCTACACCTTC.